This T cell receptor beta chain was captured in a study of blood T cell repertoires in COVID-19. Sequencing was performed with immunoSEQ multiplex PCR; in TCRdb, only in-frame clones are kept and a portion is missing. The repertoire holds around 240,000 clones, with more than 75% as singletons. CDR1 SEHNR and CDR2 FQNEAQ come from the germline V gene (reference sequence). This CDR3 contains 12 residues. Trimming removed 8 bases from V and 7 bases from J, with 11 bases in between. The clonotype originates from a man aged 35 to 55 with acute or convalescent COVID-19. The sequenced material came from peripheral blood. The rearrangement uses TRBV7-9 and TRBJ1-4; no clear D gene. The CDR3 spells CASDWEGEKLFF. The DNA of the CDR3 is TGTGCCAGCGATTGGGAGGGTGAAAAACTGTTTTTT. Looking up the rest from reference TRBV7-9 and TRBJ1-4 gives the full variable domain: DTGVSQNPRHKITKRGQNVTFRCDPISEHNRLYWYRQTLGQGPEFLTYFQNEAQLEKSRLLSDRFSAERPKGSFSTLEIQRTEQGDSAMYLCASDWEGEKLFFGSGTQLSVL.